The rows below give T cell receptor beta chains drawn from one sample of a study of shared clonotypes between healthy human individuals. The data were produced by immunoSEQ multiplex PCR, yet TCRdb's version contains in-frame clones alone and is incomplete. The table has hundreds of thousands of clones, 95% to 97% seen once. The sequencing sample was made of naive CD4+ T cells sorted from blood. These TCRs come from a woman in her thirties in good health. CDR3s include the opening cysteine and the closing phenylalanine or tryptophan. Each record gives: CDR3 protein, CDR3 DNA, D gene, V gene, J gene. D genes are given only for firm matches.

cdr3_aa: CASSLAPRTAGNTIYF
cdr3_nt: TGTGCCAGCAGCTTAGCCCCCCGGACAGCTGGAAACACCATATATTTT
d_call: NA
v_call: TRBV7-9
j_call: TRBJ1-3

cdr3_aa: CASSPQGHSNQPQHF
cdr3_nt: TGTGCCAGCTCACCCCAGGGGCATAGCAATCAGCCCCAGCATTTT
d_call: NA
v_call: TRBV18
j_call: TRBJ1-5

cdr3_aa: CAWTGTSSYNEQFF
cdr3_nt: TGTGCCTGGACCGGGACTAGTTCCTACAATGAGCAGTTCTTC
d_call: TRBD2
v_call: TRBV30
j_call: TRBJ2-1

cdr3_aa: CASSYSGGNEKLFF
cdr3_nt: TGTGCCAGCAGTTACTCGGGGGGTAATGAAAAACTGTTTTTT
d_call: NA
v_call: TRBV6-5
j_call: TRBJ1-4

cdr3_aa: CASSVQTGTNEKLFF
cdr3_nt: TGTGCCAGCAGTGTCCAGACAGGGACTAATGAAAAACTGTTTTTT
d_call: TRBD1
v_call: TRBV6-4
j_call: TRBJ1-4

cdr3_aa: CASSLSKRESHEQYF
cdr3_nt: TGTGCCAGCAGTTTATCTAAGCGGGAGTCCCACGAGCAGTACTTC
d_call: TRBD2
v_call: TRBV27
j_call: TRBJ2-7

cdr3_aa: CASSLALDREETQYF
cdr3_nt: TGCGCCAGCAGCTTGGCCCTGGACCGGGAAGAGACCCAGTACTTC
d_call: NA
v_call: TRBV5-1
j_call: TRBJ2-5

cdr3_aa: CASKARTDSYEQYF
cdr3_nt: TGTGCCAGCAAAGCTCGGACGGACTCCTACGAGCAGTACTTC
d_call: NA
v_call: TRBV6-1
j_call: TRBJ2-7

cdr3_aa: CASSRTGNQPQHF
cdr3_nt: TGCGCCAGCAGCCGGACAGGAAATCAGCCCCAGCATTTT
d_call: TRBD1
v_call: TRBV5-1
j_call: TRBJ1-5

cdr3_aa: CASGAGVGTEAFF
cdr3_nt: TGTGCCAGCGGGGCAGGGGTAGGAACTGAAGCTTTCTTT
d_call: NA
v_call: TRBV6-4
j_call: TRBJ1-1

cdr3_aa: CASEQRRNTEAFF
cdr3_nt: TGTGCCAGTGAACAGAGGAGGAACACTGAAGCTTTCTTT
d_call: NA
v_call: TRBV19
j_call: TRBJ1-1